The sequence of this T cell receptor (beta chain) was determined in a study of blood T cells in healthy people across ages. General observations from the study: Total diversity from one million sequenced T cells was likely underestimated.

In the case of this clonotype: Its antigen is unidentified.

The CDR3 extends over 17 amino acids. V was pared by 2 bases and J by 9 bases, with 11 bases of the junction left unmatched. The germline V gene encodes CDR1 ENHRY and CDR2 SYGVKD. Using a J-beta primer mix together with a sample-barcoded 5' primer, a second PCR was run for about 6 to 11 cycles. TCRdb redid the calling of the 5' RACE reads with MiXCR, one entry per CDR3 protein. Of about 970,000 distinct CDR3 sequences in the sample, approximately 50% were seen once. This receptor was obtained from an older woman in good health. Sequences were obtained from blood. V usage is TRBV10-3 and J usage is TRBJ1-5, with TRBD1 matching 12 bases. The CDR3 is CAISEGRDRGRLGPQHF. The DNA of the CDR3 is TGTGCCATCAGTGAGGGACGGGACAGGGGGCGCCTTGGGCCCCAGCATTTT.